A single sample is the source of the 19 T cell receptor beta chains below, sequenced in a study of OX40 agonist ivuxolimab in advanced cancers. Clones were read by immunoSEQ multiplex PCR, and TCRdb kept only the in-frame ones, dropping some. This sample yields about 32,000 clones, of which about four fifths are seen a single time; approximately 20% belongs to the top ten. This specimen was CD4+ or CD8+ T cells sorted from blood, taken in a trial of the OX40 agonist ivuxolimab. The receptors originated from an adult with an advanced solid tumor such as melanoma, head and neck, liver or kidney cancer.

In DNA form, the CDR3 reads TGTGCCAGCGGCTACGGTCCCGGGGAGCTGTTTTTT. It translates to CASGYGPGELFF. This sequence joins TRBV27 and TRBJ2-2; D remains unclear. The CDR3 contains 12 residues. Between the trimmed V and J ends, which lost 8 bases and 6 bases, there was a span of 10 bases. Per germline, CDR1 MNHEY and CDR2 SMNVEV (reference sequence).

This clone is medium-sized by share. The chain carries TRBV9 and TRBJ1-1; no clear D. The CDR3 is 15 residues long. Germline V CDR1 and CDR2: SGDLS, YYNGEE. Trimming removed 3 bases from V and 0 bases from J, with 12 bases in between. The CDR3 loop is CASSGAELLNTEAFF. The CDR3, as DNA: TGTGCCAGCAGCGGTGCAGAACTTTTGAACACTGAAGCTTTCTTT.

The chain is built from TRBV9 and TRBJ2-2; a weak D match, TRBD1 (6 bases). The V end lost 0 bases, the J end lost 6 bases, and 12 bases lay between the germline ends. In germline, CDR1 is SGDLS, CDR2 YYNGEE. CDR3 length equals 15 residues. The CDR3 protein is CASSVARGDAGELFF. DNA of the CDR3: TGTGCCAGCAGCGTAGCCAGGGGAGATGCCGGGGAGCTGTTTTTT.

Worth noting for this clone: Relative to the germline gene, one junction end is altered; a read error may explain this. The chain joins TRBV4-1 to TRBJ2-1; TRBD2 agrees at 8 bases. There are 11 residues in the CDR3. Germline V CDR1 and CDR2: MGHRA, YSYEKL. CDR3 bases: TGCGCCAGCAGCCTTCAGCGGGAGCTAATCTTC. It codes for CASSLQRELIF.

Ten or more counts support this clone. CDR3 amino acids: CASSLSGEDRVQPQHF. The DNA for the CDR3 is TGTGCCAGCAGTTTATCGGGAGAGGACAGGGTTCAGCCCCAGCATTTT. This chain joins TRBV28 and TRBJ1-5; 8 nucleotides agree with TRBD1. Trimming cost V 1 base and J 6 bases; bases outside gene matches: 8. Germline V gene lookup returns CDR1 MDHEN and CDR2 SYDVKM. The CDR3 runs 16 residues.

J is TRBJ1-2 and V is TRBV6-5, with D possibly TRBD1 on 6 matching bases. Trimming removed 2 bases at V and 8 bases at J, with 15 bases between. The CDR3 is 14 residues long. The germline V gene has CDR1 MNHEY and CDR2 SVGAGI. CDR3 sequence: CASSYTYGGGGYTF. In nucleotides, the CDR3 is TGTGCCAGCAGTTACACCTACGGGGGCGGGGGCTACACCTTC.

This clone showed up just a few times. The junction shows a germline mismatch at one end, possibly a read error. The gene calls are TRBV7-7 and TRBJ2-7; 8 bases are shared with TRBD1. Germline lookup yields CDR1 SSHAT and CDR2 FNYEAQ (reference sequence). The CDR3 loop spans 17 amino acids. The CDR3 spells CASSTIPRTGHSYEQYF. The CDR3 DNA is TGTGCTAGCAGCACGATACCTAGGACAGGGCACTCCTACGAGCAGTACTTC. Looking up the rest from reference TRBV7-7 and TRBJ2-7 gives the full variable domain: GAGVSQSPRYKVTKRGQDVTLRCDPISSHATLYWYQQALGQGPEFLTYFNYEAQPDKSGLPSDRFSAERPEGSISTLTIQRTEQRDSAMYRCASSTIPRTGHSYEQYFGPGTRLTVT.

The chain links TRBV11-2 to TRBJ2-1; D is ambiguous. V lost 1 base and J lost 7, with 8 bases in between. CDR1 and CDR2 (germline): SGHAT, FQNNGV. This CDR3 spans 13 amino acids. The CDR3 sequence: CASSLGLGNEQFF. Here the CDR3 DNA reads TGTGCCAGCAGCTTAGGCCTGGGGAATGAGCAGTTCTTC.

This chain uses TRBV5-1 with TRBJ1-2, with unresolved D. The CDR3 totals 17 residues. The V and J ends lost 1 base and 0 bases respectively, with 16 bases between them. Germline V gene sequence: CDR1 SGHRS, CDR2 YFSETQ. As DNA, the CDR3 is TGCGCCAGCAGCTTGCCGAGAGACGGCCGAGCTAACTATGGCTACACCTTC. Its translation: CASSLPRDGRANYGYTF.

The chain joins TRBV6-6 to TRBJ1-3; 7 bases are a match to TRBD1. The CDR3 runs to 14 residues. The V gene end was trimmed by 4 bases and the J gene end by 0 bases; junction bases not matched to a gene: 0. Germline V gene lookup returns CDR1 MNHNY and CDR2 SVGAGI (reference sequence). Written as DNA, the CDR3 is TGTGCCAGCAGTTGGGACAGCTCTGGAAACACCATATATTTT. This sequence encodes CASSWDSSGNTIYF.

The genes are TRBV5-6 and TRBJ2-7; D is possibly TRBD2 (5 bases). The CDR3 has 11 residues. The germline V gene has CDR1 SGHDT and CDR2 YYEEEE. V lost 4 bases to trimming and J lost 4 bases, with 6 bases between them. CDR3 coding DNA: TGTGCCAGCAGCATAGCGTACGAGCAGTACTTC. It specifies CASSIAYEQYF.

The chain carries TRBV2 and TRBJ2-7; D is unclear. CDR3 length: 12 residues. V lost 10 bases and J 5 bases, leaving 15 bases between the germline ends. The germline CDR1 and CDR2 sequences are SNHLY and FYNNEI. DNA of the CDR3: TGTGCCACGGGTGAGGAGAGCAACGAGCAGTACTTC. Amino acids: CATGEESNEQYF.

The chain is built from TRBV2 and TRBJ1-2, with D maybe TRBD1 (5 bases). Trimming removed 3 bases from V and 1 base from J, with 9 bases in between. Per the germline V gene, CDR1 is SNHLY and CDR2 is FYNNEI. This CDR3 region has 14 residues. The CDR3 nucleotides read TGTGCCAGCAGTGATTACAGGCGTAACTATGGCTACACCTTC. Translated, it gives CASSDYRRNYGYTF.

CDR3 sequence reads: CASSEGKGQGYSPLHF. The CDR3, as DNA: TGTGCCAGCAGTGAAGGGAAGGGACAGGGGTATTCACCCCTCCACTTT. The V gene is TRBV6-1, the J gene TRBJ1-6, with 10 bases matching TRBD1. The CDR3 sequence is 16 residues long. V lost 1 base and J lost 8; bases outside the gene matches: 5. The germline gives CDR1 MNHNS, CDR2 SASEGT.

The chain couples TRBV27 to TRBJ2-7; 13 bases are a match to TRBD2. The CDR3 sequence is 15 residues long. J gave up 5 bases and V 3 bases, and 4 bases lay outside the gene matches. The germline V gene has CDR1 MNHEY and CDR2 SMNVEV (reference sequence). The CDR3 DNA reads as TGTGCCAGCAGTTTCCTCGGACTAGCGGGAGACGAGCAGTACTTC. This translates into CASSFLGLAGDEQYF.

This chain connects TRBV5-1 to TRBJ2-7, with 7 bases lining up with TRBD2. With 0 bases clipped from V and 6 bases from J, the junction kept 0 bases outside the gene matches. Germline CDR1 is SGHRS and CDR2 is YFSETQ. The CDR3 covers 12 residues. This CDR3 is CASSLGLAEQYF. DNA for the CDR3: TGCGCCAGCAGCTTGGGACTAGCCGAGCAGTACTTC.

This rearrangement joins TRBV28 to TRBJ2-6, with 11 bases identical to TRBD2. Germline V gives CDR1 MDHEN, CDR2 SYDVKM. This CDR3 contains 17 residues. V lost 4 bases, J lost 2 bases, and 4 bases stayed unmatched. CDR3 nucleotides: TGTGCCAGCAGTTCCGAGACTAGCGGGGCTGGGGCCAACGTCCTGACTTTC. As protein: CASSSETSGAGANVLTF.

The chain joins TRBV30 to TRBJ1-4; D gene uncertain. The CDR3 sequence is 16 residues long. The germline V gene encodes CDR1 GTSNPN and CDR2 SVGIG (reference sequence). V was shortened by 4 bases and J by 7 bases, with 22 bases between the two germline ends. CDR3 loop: CAWTPAGRGGGEKLFF. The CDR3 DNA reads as TGTGCCTGGACCCCCGCCGGACGTGGTGGAGGTGAAAAACTGTTTTTT.

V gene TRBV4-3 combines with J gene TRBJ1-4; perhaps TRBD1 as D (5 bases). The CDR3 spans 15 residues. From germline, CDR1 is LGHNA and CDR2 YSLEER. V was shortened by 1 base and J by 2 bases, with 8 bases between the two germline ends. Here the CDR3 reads CASSQGSGTNEKLFF. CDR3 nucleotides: TGCGCCAGCAGCCAAGGTTCAGGGACTAATGAAAAACTGTTTTTT.